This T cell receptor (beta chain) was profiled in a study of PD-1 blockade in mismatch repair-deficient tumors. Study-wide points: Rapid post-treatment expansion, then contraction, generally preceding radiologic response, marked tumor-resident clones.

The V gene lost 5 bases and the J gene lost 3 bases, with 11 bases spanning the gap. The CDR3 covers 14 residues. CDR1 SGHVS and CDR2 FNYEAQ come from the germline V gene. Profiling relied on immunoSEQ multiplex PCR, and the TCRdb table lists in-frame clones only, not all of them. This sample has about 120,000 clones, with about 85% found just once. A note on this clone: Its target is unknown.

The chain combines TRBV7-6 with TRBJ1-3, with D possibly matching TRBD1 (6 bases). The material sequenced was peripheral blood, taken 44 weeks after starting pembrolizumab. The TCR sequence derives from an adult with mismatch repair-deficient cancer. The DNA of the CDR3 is TGTGCCAGCAGCCTACAGGGTGTTGGAAACACCATATATTTT. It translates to CASSLQGVGNTIYF.